The present TCR beta chain was sequenced within a study of T cells expressing NK-cell markers. In germline, CDR1 is DFQATT, CDR2 SNEGSKA (reference sequence). The CDR3 is 18 residues long. In the case of this clonotype: Its target is not known.

UMIs accompanied the 5'RACE template switching by which TCR beta cDNA was made. From the 5' RACE reads, TCRdb lists one entry per CDR3 protein and no DNA. The listing contains some 280,000 distinct CDR3 sequences. Study observations and caveats: NKG2C+ dominant clonotype frequencies in more than 5 donors were roughly 1.0-7.5% of CD8+ T cells. Whether the expanded NKG2C+ T cell clones recognized HCMV remained unclear.

Sequencing was performed on blood T cells: a sorted CD56 or NKG2C T cell subset, CD4+ or CD8+ T cells, or bulk PBMC T cells (not recorded which). The TCR was taken from a man between 18 and 29 years old in good health. The J gene is TRBJ2-1, the V gene TRBV20-1; TCRdb reports TRBD2, a call that lacks DNA to check it against. The CDR3 loop is CSARVPSGRARSYNEQFF.